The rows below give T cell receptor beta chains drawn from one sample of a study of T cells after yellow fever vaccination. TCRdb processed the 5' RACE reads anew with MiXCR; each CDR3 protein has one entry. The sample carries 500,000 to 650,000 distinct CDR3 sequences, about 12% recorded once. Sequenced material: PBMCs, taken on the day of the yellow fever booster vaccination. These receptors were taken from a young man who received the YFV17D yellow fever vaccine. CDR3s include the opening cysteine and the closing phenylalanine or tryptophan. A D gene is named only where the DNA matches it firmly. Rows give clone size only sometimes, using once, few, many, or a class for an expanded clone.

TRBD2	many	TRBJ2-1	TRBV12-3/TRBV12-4	TGTGCCAGCAGTCCCGACGGGACTAGCGGTACGTACAATGAGCAGTTCTTC	CASSPDGTSGTYNEQFF
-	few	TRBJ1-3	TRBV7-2	TGTGCCAGCAGCTTAGAGCCTCCCCTCTCTGGAAACACCATATATTTT	CASSLEPPLSGNTIYF
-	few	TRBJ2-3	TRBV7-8	TGTGCCAGCAGCGGCTCGGTAGATACGCAGTATTTT	CASSGSVDTQYF
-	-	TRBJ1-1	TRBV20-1	TGCAGTGCTAGAGATTTCATTTACACTGAAGCTTTCTTT	CSARDFIYTEAFF
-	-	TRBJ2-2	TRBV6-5	TGTGCCAGCAGTTCCCCACCAAGTACAGCGAACACCGGGGAGCTGTTTTTT	CASSSPPSTANTGELFF
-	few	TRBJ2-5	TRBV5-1	TGCGCCAGCAGCCCCGGGACCCATGAGACCCAGTACTTC	CASSPGTHETQYF
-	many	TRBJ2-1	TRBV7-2	TGTGCCAGCAGCTCAAGCACCGGGCCCCGAGGTGGTGAGCAGTTCTTC	CASSSSTGPRGGEQFF
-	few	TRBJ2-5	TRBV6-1	TGTGCCAGCGCGGGGCGGACCCAAGAGACCCAGTACTTC	CASAGRTQETQYF
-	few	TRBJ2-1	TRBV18	TGTGCCAGCTCACCGGTCGCCCTTCACAACAATGAGCAGTTCTTC	CASSPVALHNNEQFF
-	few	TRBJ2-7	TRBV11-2	TGTGCCAGCAGCTTTTACGACGGGGGCACCTACGAGCAGTACTTC	CASSFYDGGTYEQYF
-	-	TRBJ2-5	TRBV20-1	TGCAGTGCTAGAGAGTTGGGGGGCCGCGAGACCCAGTACTTC	CSARELGGRETQYF
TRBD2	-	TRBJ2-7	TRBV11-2	TGTGCCAGCACAACTGGGGGGGGTACTGACGAGCAGTACTTC	CASTTGGGTDEQYF
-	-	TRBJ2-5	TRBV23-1	TGCGCCAGCAGTCAATCACGGCAGGCTTTCCCGTACTTC	CASSQSRQAFPYF
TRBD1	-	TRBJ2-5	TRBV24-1	TGTGCCACCAGTGATACAGGGGCCCAAGAGACCCAGTACTTC	CATSDTGAQETQYF
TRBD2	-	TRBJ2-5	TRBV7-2	TGTGCCAGCAGCTTAGCGCGACTAGCGCCTCTCTTC	CASSLARLAPLF
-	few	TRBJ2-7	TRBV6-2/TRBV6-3	TGTGCCAGCAGCCACAGGTCGGGTACCTACGAGCAGTACTTC	CASSHRSGTYEQYF
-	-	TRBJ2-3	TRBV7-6	TGTGCCAGCAGCTTGGGGATAGGGGGGGATACGCAGTATTTT	CASSLGIGGDTQYF